The 25 T cell receptor beta chains listed next were all sequenced from one sample in a study of human T cells and chemical hapten exposure. TCRdb called the RACE reads again in MiXCR, with one record for every CDR3 protein. The sample consists of fewer than 200,000 distinct CDR3 sequences, about 27% of them appearing once. Specified time point: patch test 3, about 24 weeks after DPC sensitization. Described treatment: therapeutic diphenylcyclopropenone sensitization with weekly scalp DPC. Sequencing used whole blood, obtained in connection with sensitization to the hapten diphenylcyclopropenone (DPC). The origin of the receptors is a woman between 18 and 29 years old with alopecia areata. Some clones in this sample may be carry-over from other donors' samples.

A word on this clonotype: Germline and junction disagree at one end, which may indicate a read error. The chain has TRBV29-1 and TRBJ2-1; 14 nucleotides agree with TRBD2. The CDR3 is 17 amino acids. Germline CDR1 SQVTM, CDR2 ANQGSEA. DNA of the CDR3: TGCAGCGTCAAGGGGACTAGCGGGAGTCGGAGCTACGATGAGCAGTTCTTC. Protein sequence: CSVKGTSGSRSYDEQFF.

This clonotype was picked up a small number of times. V is TRBV6-5 and J is TRBJ2-1; D could derive from TRBD1 or TRBD2 (6 bases each). V lost 0 bases to trimming and J lost 8 bases, with 14 bases between them. This CDR3 has 15 amino acids. Germline V gives CDR1 MNHEY, CDR2 SVGAGI. CDR3 bases: TGTGCCAGCAGTTACTCGTCCGGGGGCAGGTATGAGCAGTTCTTC. It codes for CASSYSSGGRYEQFF.

The chain joins TRBV29-1 to TRBJ1-5, with D uncertain. The V gene's germline CDR1 is SQVTM and CDR2 ANQGSEA. The CDR3 has 12 amino acids. V dropped 5 bases and J dropped 7 bases, with 12 bases sitting between them. The CDR3 reads CSVSPPGQPQHF. The CDR3, as DNA: TGCAGCGTTTCCCCTCCTGGACAGCCCCAGCATTTT.

The V and J genes are TRBV6-6 and TRBJ1-1; D is ambiguous. The V and J ends lost 0 bases and 5 bases respectively, with 4 bases between them. Germline V gene data show CDR1 as MNHNY and CDR2 as SVGAGI (reference sequence). The CDR3 totals 12 residues. The chain's CDR3 is CASSYSVTEAFF. The CDR3 DNA sequence: TGTGCCAGCAGTTACTCGGTAACTGAAGCTTTCTTT.

A few counts support this clonotype. This chain connects TRBV4-1 to TRBJ1-1; D is unresolved. The V end lost 0 bases, the J end lost 4 bases, and 12 bases lay between the germline ends. Germline CDR1 reads MGHRA; CDR2 reads YSYEKL. The CDR3 extends over 15 amino acids. The CDR3 nucleotides read TGCGCCAGCAGCCAAGAGCGGTACGAGTCCACTGAAGCTTTCTTT. Translating gives CASSQERYESTEAFF.

This chain links TRBV7-2 with TRBJ2-7, with 9 nucleotides matching TRBD1. J lost 6 bases, V lost 0 bases, and 6 bases had no gene match. The CDR3 consists of 15 residues. Germline CDR1 is SGHTA and CDR2 is FQGNSA. Here the CDR3 reads CASSLAGTGFREQYF. For the CDR3, the DNA is TGTGCCAGCAGCTTAGCCGGGACAGGGTTTCGCGAGCAGTACTTC.

There are a few counts of this clonotype. This chain connects TRBV5-1 to TRBJ2-3, with D uncertain. CDR3 length: 13 residues. The germline V and J ends were trimmed by 4 bases and 2 bases, with 8 bases remaining between them. Germline-derived CDR1 and CDR2 are SGHRS and YFSETQ. CDR3 region: CASSHYITDTQYF. In nucleotides, the CDR3 is TGCGCCAGCAGCCACTACATCACAGATACGCAGTATTTT.

The rearrangement links TRBV6-2 or TRBV6-3 to TRBJ2-2; no clear D gene. V lost 3 bases, J lost 6 bases, and 11 bases lay in between. The CDR3 runs 14 residues. In germline, CDR1 is MNHEY, CDR2 SVGEGT. CDR3 loop: CASSYGPTAGELFF. In DNA form, the CDR3 reads TGTGCCAGCAGTTATGGACCTACGGCCGGGGAGCTGTTTTTT.

The rearrangement uses TRBV29-1 and TRBJ2-2, with a tentative D call TRBD1 (5 bases). V lost 3 bases to trimming and J lost 3 bases, with 14 bases between them. This CDR3 comprises 15 residues. Germline V gives CDR1 SQVTM, CDR2 ANQGSEA. The CDR3 sequence: CSVEWAARDTGELFF. DNA for the CDR3: TGCAGCGTTGAGTGGGCGGCCAGGGACACCGGGGAGCTGTTTTTT.

CDR3 loop: CASSQSLAGSYEQYF. CDR3 nucleotide sequence: TGCGCCAGCAGCCAGTCCCTAGCGGGGTCCTACGAGCAGTACTTC. The J gene is TRBJ2-7, the V gene TRBV4-1; 9 bases align to TRBD2. Germline trimming cut 3 bases from V and 1 base from J; bases unmatched to any gene: 4. Germline loops: CDR1 MGHRA, CDR2 YSYEKL. The CDR3 is 15 residues long.

This clonotype was detected only a few times. This chain connects TRBV28 to TRBJ1-6; D uncertain. Trimming removed 7 bases at V and 8 bases at J, with 9 bases between. This CDR3 has 12 amino acids. The germline V gene encodes CDR1 MDHEN and CDR2 SYDVKM. This CDR3 reads CASKDPHSPLHF. The CDR3 DNA reads TGTGCCAGCAAGGATCCCCATTCACCCCTCCACTTT. Full variable domain (missing parts from reference TRBV28 and TRBJ1-6): DVKVTQSSRYLVKRTGEKVFLECVQDMDHENMFWYRQDPGLGLRLIYFSYDVKMKEKGDIPEGYSVSREKKERFSLILESASTNQTSMYLCASKDPHSPLHFGNGTRLTVT.

The chain recombines TRBV4-2 with TRBJ1-1; D not certain. CDR1 is LGHNA and CDR2 is YNFKEQ in the germline V gene. V was shortened by 1 base and J by 4 bases, with 10 bases between the two germline ends. This CDR3 contains 14 residues. The CDR3, as DNA: TGTGCCAGCAGCCAAGGTCGGAGGTCCACTGAAGCTTTCTTT. Its translation: CASSQGRRSTEAFF.

The V gene is TRBV2, the J gene TRBJ2-7; the match to TRBD2 covers 12 bases. In germline, CDR1 is SNHLY, CDR2 FYNNEI. J gave up 4 bases and V 6 bases, and 7 bases lay outside the gene matches. The CDR3 loop spans 15 amino acids. The CDR3 region has the DNA TGTGCCAGCAGCTATCTAGCGGGGGGGCAATACGAGCAGTACTTC. It encodes CASSYLAGGQYEQYF. The whole variable domain, filled in from reference TRBV2 and TRBJ2-7, reads EPEVTQTPSHQVTQMGQEVILRCVPISNHLYFYWYRQILGQKVEFLVSFYNNEISEKSEIFDDQFSVERPDGSNFTLKIRSTKLEDSAMYFCASSYLAGGQYEQYFGPGTRLTVT.

CDR3 coding DNA: TGTGCCAGCACCCGACTCCCACTGACTAGCTCCTACGAGCAGTACTTC. Protein sequence: CASTRLPLTSSYEQYF. The chain has TRBV7-2 and TRBJ2-7, with a weak D call TRBD2 (6 bases). Per the germline V gene, CDR1 is SGHTA and CDR2 is FQGNSA. With 7 bases removed from V and 0 bases from J, the gap between germline ends came to 19 bases. The CDR3 runs 16 residues.

The chain recombines TRBV7-8 with TRBJ2-1; D ambiguous. The CDR3 contains 14 residues. V shed 1 base and J shed 7 bases, with 11 bases lying between them. Germline assignment: CDR1 SGHVS and CDR2 FQNEAQ. This CDR3 is CASSLVARVNEQFF. Here the CDR3 DNA reads TGTGCCAGCAGCTTAGTGGCCCGCGTAAATGAGCAGTTCTTC.

This clonotype was counted only a few times. This chain connects TRBV10-3 to TRBJ2-6; D remains ambiguous. The CDR3 spans 16 residues. The V end lost 0 bases, the J end lost 4 bases, and 10 bases lay between the germline ends. The germline V gene has CDR1 ENHRY and CDR2 SYGVKD. In DNA form, the CDR3 reads TGTGCCATCAGTGAGTCGGCAGAATCAGGGGCCAACGTCCTGACTTTC. Protein sequence: CAISESAESGANVLTF.

The chain employs TRBV7-2 and TRBJ2-7; D is unclear. The germline V gene encodes CDR1 SGHTA and CDR2 FQGNSA. Trimming removed 4 bases from V and 2 bases from J, with 9 bases in between. The CDR3 extends over 13 amino acids. This CDR3 reads CASSSRSTYEQYF. CDR3 DNA sequence: TGTGCCAGCAGCTCCAGGAGTACCTACGAGCAGTACTTC.

This clonotype has just a few counts. This rearrangement joins TRBV4-2 to TRBJ1-6; 8 bases are a match to TRBD1. With 2 bases clipped from V and 6 bases from J, the junction kept 3 bases outside the gene matches. Germline V gene data show CDR1 as LGHNA and CDR2 as YNFKEQ. The CDR3 totals 15 residues. The CDR3 protein is CASSQNRGGNSPLHF. The DNA of the CDR3 is TGTGCCAGCAGCCAAAACAGGGGGGGTAATTCACCCCTCCACTTT.

This rearrangement joins TRBV29-1 to TRBJ2-5, with unresolved D. The germline gives CDR1 SQVTM, CDR2 ANQGSEA. The CDR3 has 11 amino acids. The germline V and J ends were trimmed by 4 bases and 2 bases, with 5 bases remaining between them. Here the CDR3 DNA reads TGCAGCGTTGGGGATCAAGAGACCCAGTACTTC. Its translation is CSVGDQETQYF.

This clonotype was seen a handful of times. CDR3 DNA sequence: TGCAGCGCTGCCGAGGGAGGGGTTGAGTTCTTC. Protein sequence: CSAAEGGVEFF. The chain couples TRBV29-1 to TRBJ2-1; TRBD2 aligns across 7 bases. There are 11 residues in the CDR3. V was clipped by 7 bases and J by 14 bases; unmatched bases: 11. In germline, CDR1 is SQVTM, CDR2 ANQGSEA.

The chain joins TRBV29-1 to TRBJ2-7; TRBD1 matches at 8 bases. Germline CDR1 SQVTM, CDR2 ANQGSEA. This CDR3 spans 14 amino acids. V lost 6 bases and J lost 0; bases outside the gene matches: 7. The CDR3 region is CSVRTGKNSYEQYF. CDR3 DNA sequence: TGCAGCGTACGGACAGGGAAGAACTCCTACGAGCAGTACTTC.

The chain couples TRBV20-1 to TRBJ1-3; D remains ambiguous. Germline CDR1 is DFQATT and CDR2 is SNEGSKA (reference sequence). The germline V and J ends were trimmed by 0 bases and 1 base, with 10 bases remaining between them. CDR3 size: 15 residues. The CDR3 region has the DNA TGCAGTGCTAGAGATCCCCGGAGGTCTGGAAACACCATATATTTT. It encodes CSARDPRRSGNTIYF.

This clonotype was seen more than once but under ten times. The chain employs TRBV15 and TRBJ2-3; 11 bases fit TRBD1. The J segment lost 5 bases and the V segment lost 8 bases, leaving 3 bases of the junction unmatched. The V gene's germline CDR1 is LNHNV and CDR2 YYDKDF (reference sequence). This CDR3 is 13 amino acids long. The CDR3 sequence: CATGQGAGDTQYF. The DNA of the CDR3 is TGTGCCACCGGACAGGGGGCGGGAGATACGCAGTATTTT.

This clonotype was seen a few times. The rearrangement joins TRBV20-1 to TRBJ2-6, with 7 bases fitting TRBD1. CDR3 length: 14 residues. CDR1 is DFQATT, CDR2 SNEGSKA, per germline (reference sequence). Germline trimming cut 6 bases from V and 4 bases from J; bases unmatched to any gene: 6. The CDR3 reads CSAEGASGANVLTF. The CDR3 DNA reads as TGCAGTGCCGAGGGGGCCTCCGGGGCCAACGTCCTGACTTTC.

The chain recombines TRBV29-1 with TRBJ1-2; 9 bases map to TRBD1. The V gene's germline CDR1 is SQVTM and CDR2 ANQGSEA. The CDR3 loop spans 14 amino acids. Trimming removed 7 bases from V and 3 bases from J; junction bases left unmatched: 9. CDR3 protein: CSAPTGGDYYGYTF. The CDR3 DNA follows: TGCAGCGCCCCAACAGGGGGCGATTACTATGGCTACACCTTC.